This T cell receptor (beta chain) was documented in a study of blood T cell repertoires in COVID-19. Looking at the study overall: Sites in the United States, Italy and Spain provided acute and convalescent COVID-19 samples.

Per the original data handling: Reference gene primers were amplified, and this amplification served to estimate nucleated cell counts. The repertoire was sequenced with immunoSEQ multiplex PCR; TCRdb's copy has only in-frame clones and lacks some. The V and J calls and the clone size are those of that table, but D and trimming were determined from the DNA. The data show 220,000 or so clones, 75% to 90% seen once. The length of the CDR3 is 14 residues. Germline CDR1 and CDR2: MNHEY and SMNVEV (reference sequence). V was clipped by 3 bases and J by 7 bases, with 13 bases between them. What was sequenced was PBMCs or T cells enriched from blood (not recorded which). The sequence was collected from a woman between 18 and 29 years old in a cohort exposed to, infected with or recovered from COVID-19 (not recorded which). The chain has TRBV27 and TRBJ1-5, with D unresolved. The CDR3 DNA follows: TGTGCCAGCAGTTTGAGGCTCACTACCCAGCCCCAGCATTTT. It yields the protein CASSLRLTTQPQHF.